Below are 32 T cell receptor beta chains sequenced from a single sample in a study of OX40 agonist ivuxolimab in advanced cancers. TCRdb keeps only in-frame clones here, not all; method: immunoSEQ multiplex PCR. The table records about 48,000 clones, 80% to 90% of them present only once. Specimen: CD4+ or CD8+ T cells sorted from blood, collected in a trial of the OX40 agonist ivuxolimab. These receptors were obtained from an adult with an advanced solid tumor such as melanoma, head and neck, liver or kidney cancer.

This sequence joins TRBV5-1 and TRBJ1-5; D remains unclear. The CDR3 runs 13 residues. The germline V gene encodes CDR1 SGHRS and CDR2 YFSETQ. V lost 2 bases and J lost 1, with 4 bases in between. The CDR3 DNA sequence: TGCGCCAGCAGCTTTGGGAGCAATCAGCCCCAGCATTTT. Translation gives CASSFGSNQPQHF.

The chain combines TRBV18 with TRBJ2-1, with 14 bases identical to TRBD2. With 6 bases clipped from V and 4 bases from J, the junction kept 8 bases outside the gene matches. This CDR3 has 17 residues. In germline, CDR1 is KGHSH, CDR2 LQKENI. The CDR3 coding sequence is TGTGCCAGCTCCCCCGGGACTAGCGGGAGTTGGTACAATGAGCAGTTCTTC. It encodes CASSPGTSGSWYNEQFF.

Only one count was recorded for this clone. The J gene is TRBJ2-5, the V gene TRBV7-8; 10 bases align to TRBD2. The CDR3 is 15 residues long. Germline CDR1 reads SGHVS; CDR2 reads FQNEAQ. Losses at the gene ends were 5 bases for V and 2 bases for J; bases not matched to a gene: 5. The CDR3 reads CASSPTSGLQETQYF. CDR3 DNA sequence: TGTGCCAGCAGCCCGACTAGCGGGCTTCAAGAGACCCAGTACTTC.

This clone came up a few times. The chain links TRBV7-2 to TRBJ2-1, with 8 bases identical to TRBD1. CDR3 size: 15 residues. In germline, CDR1 is SGHTA, CDR2 FQGNSA. J gave up 6 bases and V 5 bases, and 9 bases lay outside the gene matches. The CDR3 DNA follows: TGTGCCAGCAGCCCCGACCCCGGGACAGGCAATGAGCAGTTCTTC. Translating gives CASSPDPGTGNEQFF.

The chain's CDR3 is CASSLGRAQETQYF. The DNA of the CDR3 is TGTGCCAGCAGCTTAGGCAGGGCCCAAGAGACCCAGTACTTC. The V call is TRBV13, the J call TRBJ2-5, with D maybe TRBD1 (5 bases). CDR1 is PRHDT and CDR2 is FYEKMQ in the germline V gene (reference sequence). The CDR3 spans 14 residues. With 0 bases removed from V and 1 base from J, the gap between germline ends came to 6 bases.

This chain uses TRBV5-1 with TRBJ2-3, with 7 bases lining up with TRBD2. The CDR3 is 15 amino acids. Germline CDR1 and CDR2: SGHRS and YFSETQ. V dropped 3 bases and J dropped 3; count of bases not matched to a gene: 7. The CDR3 spells CASSSGGMVTDTQYF. For the CDR3, the DNA is TGCGCCAGCAGCTCGGGGGGAATGGTTACAGATACGCAGTATTTT. The full variable domain, in which reference TRBV5-1 and TRBJ2-3 provide the parts outside the CDR3, is KAGVTQTPRYLIKTRGQQVTLSCSPISGHRSVSWYQQTPGQGLQFLFEYFSETQRNKGNFPGRFSGRQFSNSRSEMNVSTLELGDSALYLCASSSGGMVTDTQYFGPGTRLTVL.

The rearrangement links TRBV7-2 to TRBJ2-3, with D perhaps matching TRBD1 or TRBD2 (6 bases each). This CDR3 spans 14 amino acids. Germline V gene lookup returns CDR1 SGHTA and CDR2 FQGNSA. V was shortened by 5 bases and J by 5 bases, with 14 bases between the two germline ends. The CDR3 DNA is TGTGCCAGCAGCCTGGGGGCTAGCGTAGATACGCAGTATTTT. Translation gives CASSLGASVDTQYF.

CDR3 nucleotides: TGTGCCAGCAGTTTATCGACAGGGGGCGGTCAGCCCCAGCATTTT. As protein: CASSLSTGGGQPQHF. This chain joins TRBV28 and TRBJ1-5, with TRBD1 matching over 10 bases. The CDR3 runs 15 residues. V gave up 1 base and J gave up 6 bases; unmatched junction bases: 3. Germline V gene data show CDR1 as MDHEN and CDR2 as SYDVKM.

The gene calls are TRBV18 and TRBJ1-1; unclear D gene. Trimming removed 3 bases from V and 8 bases from J, with 16 bases in between. Germline CDR1 and CDR2: KGHSH and LQKENI. The CDR3 is 14 residues long. The CDR3 DNA is TGTGCCAGCTCACCTCCCGGACTACAGAGCGAAGCTTTCTTT. Residues: CASSPPGLQSEAFF.

V usage is TRBV2 and J usage is TRBJ2-1; D might be TRBD1 (6 bases). The length of the CDR3 is 15 residues. Germline values: CDR1 SNHLY, CDR2 FYNNEI. V lost 6 bases, J lost 6 bases, and 18 bases lay in between. The CDR3 is CASREDSVVGNEQFF. CDR3 nucleotides: TGTGCCAGCAGGGAGGACAGCGTTGTGGGCAATGAGCAGTTCTTC.

This rearrangement joins TRBV6-6 to TRBJ1-5; 7 bases agree with TRBD1. This CDR3 has 16 residues. In germline, CDR1 is MNHNY, CDR2 SVGAGI (reference sequence). Trimming at V came to 6 bases and at J to 6 bases, leaving 14 bases not matched to a gene. CDR3 sequence reads: CASRIGGGAGRQPQHF. CDR3 nucleotide sequence: TGTGCCAGCAGGATAGGAGGGGGCGCGGGGCGTCAGCCCCAGCATTTT.

The chain combines TRBV5-8 with TRBJ2-1; the D is unclear. The CDR3 sequence is 14 residues long. Germline CDR1 SGHTS, CDR2 YDEGEE. V dropped 1 base and J dropped 1 base, with 6 bases sitting between them. CDR3 nucleotide sequence: TGTGCCAGCAGCTTGCAAGGGTCCTACAATGAGCAGTTCTTC. The encoded protein is CASSLQGSYNEQFF.

This clone is a singleton in its sample. This chain connects TRBV28 to TRBJ1-1; no reliable D call. Germline V gene lookup returns CDR1 MDHEN and CDR2 SYDVKM. Trimming took 2 bases from V and 1 from J, leaving 11 bases between them. The CDR3 has 15 amino acids. This CDR3 reads CASSLPNWGNTEAFF. CDR3 nucleotides: TGTGCCAGCAGTTTACCCAACTGGGGGAACACTGAAGCTTTCTTT.

The V and J genes are TRBV10-3 and TRBJ1-2; TRBD1 matches 7 bases. The CDR3 extends over 17 amino acids. V shed 3 bases, J shed 0 bases, and the junction held 10 bases outside the gene matches. The germline V gene encodes CDR1 ENHRY and CDR2 SYGVKD. CDR3 coding DNA: TGTGCCATCAGTGAAGGGGACAGAAAAGTAGCTAACTATGGCTACACCTTC. It codes for CAISEGDRKVANYGYTF.

The chain carries TRBV30 and TRBJ2-5; D gene ambiguous. The CDR3 spans 15 residues. The V end was cut by 2 bases, the J end by 0 bases, with 13 bases between. CDR1 is GTSNPN, CDR2 SVGIG, per germline (reference sequence). The CDR3 DNA reads TGTGCCTGGAGTCGCCTGAGTGACAACCAAGAGACCCAGTACTTC. This sequence encodes CAWSRLSDNQETQYF.

The genes are TRBV28 and TRBJ1-5, with a possible D match to TRBD1 (6 bases). Trimming took 1 base from V and 4 from J, leaving 14 bases between them. Germline-derived CDR1 and CDR2 are MDHEN and SYDVKM. The CDR3 covers 16 residues. The CDR3 DNA reads TGTGCCAGCAGTTTATCAGGGCACAGGGCGAATCAGCCCCAGCATTTT. This translates into CASSLSGHRANQPQHF.

This chain connects TRBV25-1 to TRBJ1-6, with D unclear. V was pared by 4 bases and J by 3 bases, with 10 bases between. The CDR3 is made up of 15 amino acids. Per germline, CDR1 MGHDK and CDR2 SYGVNS. CDR3 nucleotides: TGTGCCAGCAGTGTCAGCGGTCTCTATAATTCACCCCTCCACTTT. Its translation: CASSVSGLYNSPLHF. Looking up the rest from reference TRBV25-1 and TRBJ1-6 gives the full variable domain: EADIYQTPRYLVIGTGKKITLECSQTMGHDKMYWYQQDPGMELHLIHYSYGVNSTEKGDLSSESTVSRIRTEHFPLTLESARPSHTSQYLCASSVSGLYNSPLHFGNGTRLTVT.

The rearrangement uses TRBV7-2 and TRBJ1-6; D perhaps matches TRBD1 (5 bases). This CDR3 contains 13 residues. V lost 4 bases and J lost 18, with 19 bases in between. Germline V lookup: CDR1 SGHTA, CDR2 FQGNSA. CDR3 region: CASSSHTEGSPHF. CDR3 DNA sequence: TGTGCCAGCAGCTCCCACACCGAGGGGAGTCCCCACTTT.

This chain connects TRBV15 to TRBJ2-4; D remains unclear. The CDR3 length is 16 residues. Germline CDR1 reads LNHNV; CDR2 reads YYDKDF (reference sequence). V lost 3 bases to trimming and J lost 6 bases, with 18 bases between them. The CDR3 DNA is TGTGCCACCAGCAGCACACTCAGCAGGTTCGGAAACATTCAGTACTTC. Its translation: CATSSTLSRFGNIQYF.

The gene calls are TRBV19 and TRBJ1-1; TRBD1 agrees at 9 bases. Germline V gene sequence: CDR1 LNHDA, CDR2 SQIVND (reference sequence). V gave up 8 bases and J gave up 4 bases; unmatched junction bases: 11. The CDR3 is 15 amino acids. The CDR3: CASGRTGVIGTEAFF. The CDR3 DNA reads TGTGCCAGTGGGAGGACAGGGGTTATTGGCACTGAAGCTTTCTTT.

This chain links TRBV4-2 with TRBJ2-7; the D gene could be TRBD1 or TRBD2 (5 bases each). The V end was cut by 0 bases, the J end by 0 bases, with 12 bases between. The V gene's germline CDR1 is LGHNA and CDR2 YNFKEQ. CDR3 size: 16 residues. The CDR3, as DNA: TGTGCCAGCAGCCAAGATCCCGGGACGTTCTCCTACGAGCAGTACTTC. This codes for CASSQDPGTFSYEQYF.

The chain joins TRBV28 to TRBJ2-3; 10 bases match TRBD1. CDR3 size: 16 residues. Unmatched junction bases numbered 9, after V lost 5 bases and J lost 4 bases. Germline CDR1 is MDHEN and CDR2 is SYDVKM. Here the CDR3 reads CASSTIGTGESDTQYF. The DNA for the CDR3 is TGTGCCAGCAGTACAATAGGGACAGGGGAATCAGATACGCAGTATTTT. Together with reference TRBV28 and TRBJ2-3, the CDR3 gives the full variable domain: DVKVTQSSRYLVKRTGEKVFLECVQDMDHENMFWYRQDPGLGLRLIYFSYDVKMKEKGDIPEGYSVSREKKERFSLILESASTNQTSMYLCASSTIGTGESDTQYFGPGTRLTVL.

This clone was seen a single time. The sample holds other DNA sequences that translate to the same CDR3. The chain joins TRBV5-4 to TRBJ1-1; D is ambiguous. This CDR3 region has 13 residues. Trimming pared 2 bases from V and 5 bases from J, leaving 10 bases between. Looked up from germline, CDR1 is SGHNT and CDR2 is YYREEE (reference sequence). CDR3 in DNA: TGTGCCAGCAGCTTCAGAGGGAATACTGAAGCTTTCTTT. As protein: CASSFRGNTEAFF.

V usage is TRBV30 and J usage is TRBJ2-7; D tentatively fits TRBD1 or TRBD2 (7 bases each). CDR1 is GTSNPN and CDR2 is SVGIG in the germline V gene (reference sequence). V gave up 3 bases and J gave up 2 bases, with 23 bases separating them. This CDR3 region has 17 residues. CDR3 region: CAWRRGGGTARPYEQYF. CDR3 nucleotides: TGTGCCTGGAGGCGCGGGGGAGGGACAGCGAGACCCTACGAGCAGTACTTC.

This chain links TRBV7-6 with TRBJ1-4; 10 nucleotides line up with TRBD1. This CDR3 has 13 amino acids. Germline V gene sequence: CDR1 SGHVS, CDR2 FNYEAQ. V gave up 5 bases and J gave up 8 bases; unmatched junction bases: 2. This chain's CDR3 is CASSPGQGEKLFF. The CDR3, as DNA: TGTGCCAGCAGCCCGGGACAGGGGGAAAAACTGTTTTTT.

V gene TRBV2 combines with J gene TRBJ2-1, with D possibly matching TRBD1 (6 bases). The CDR3 contains 13 residues. The germline V gene has CDR1 SNHLY and CDR2 FYNNEI. V was cut by 5 bases and J by 9 bases, with 14 bases left in between. The CDR3 DNA follows: TGTGCCAGCAGTAGTCAGGGGCAGGGTGAGCAGTTCTTC. It is translated as CASSSQGQGEQFF.

This clone was counted a single time. This chain connects TRBV6-5 to TRBJ1-1, with unresolved D. The CDR3 is 12 residues long. Trimming removed 5 bases from V and 9 bases from J, with 13 bases in between. CDR1 is MNHEY and CDR2 is SVGAGI in the germline V gene. Written as DNA, the CDR3 is TGTGCCAGCAGTGCCCCCCCGGGTAAAGCTTTCTTT. It is translated as CASSAPPGKAFF.

This chain uses TRBV28 with TRBJ2-3; 7 bases map to TRBD2. This CDR3 is built from 16 residues. The ends lost 6 bases at V and 2 bases at J; junction bases unmatched: 11. Germline CDR1 and CDR2: MDHEN and SYDVKM. The CDR3 protein is CASSLRGGRATDTQYF. In DNA form, the CDR3 reads TGTGCCAGCAGCCTCCGGGGAGGGCGGGCCACAGATACGCAGTATTTT.

The chain has TRBV19 and TRBJ2-1; 9 bases align to TRBD2. Germline loops: CDR1 LNHDA, CDR2 SQIVND (reference sequence). The CDR3 totals 14 residues. V lost 3 bases and J lost 8; bases outside the gene matches: 5. CDR3 DNA: TGTGCCAGTAGTATTTCAGGCGGGAGGGATGAGCAGTTCTTC. Translation: CASSISGGRDEQFF.

The chain carries TRBV30 and TRBJ1-5; 8 bases line up with TRBD1. Germline CDR1 and CDR2: GTSNPN and SVGIG (reference sequence). CDR3 size: 13 residues. With V trimmed by 1 base and J by 5 bases, 1 base remained unmatched. The chain's CDR3 is CAWSADRDQPQHF. The CDR3 nucleotides read TGTGCCTGGAGTGCGGACAGGGATCAGCCCCAGCATTTT.

The chain has TRBV5-1 and TRBJ2-1, with 11 nucleotides matching TRBD2. The CDR3 loop spans 15 amino acids. V trimming: 4 bases; J trimming: 10 bases; junction bases outside the gene matches: 10. Germline V gene data show CDR1 as SGHRS and CDR2 as YFSETQ. CDR3 DNA: TGCGCCAGCAGCCCCCCGACTAGCGGGACGGGGGAGCAGTTCTTC. Its protein product is CASSPPTSGTGEQFF.

The J gene is TRBJ1-2, the V gene TRBV18, with D uncertain. The V and J ends lost 0 bases and 3 bases respectively, with 8 bases between them. The CDR3 is 14 amino acids. The germline V gene has CDR1 KGHSH and CDR2 LQKENI. This chain's CDR3 is CASSPPMADYGYTF. CDR3 coding DNA: TGTGCCAGCTCACCACCAATGGCGGACTATGGCTACACCTTC.